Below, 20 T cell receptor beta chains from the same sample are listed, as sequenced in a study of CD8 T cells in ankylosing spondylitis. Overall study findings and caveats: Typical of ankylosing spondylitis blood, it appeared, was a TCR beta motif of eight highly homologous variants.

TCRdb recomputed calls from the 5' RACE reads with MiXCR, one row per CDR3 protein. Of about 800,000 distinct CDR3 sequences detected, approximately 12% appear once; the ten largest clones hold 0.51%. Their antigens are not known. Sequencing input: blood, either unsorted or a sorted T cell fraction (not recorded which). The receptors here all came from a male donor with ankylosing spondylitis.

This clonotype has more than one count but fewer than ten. The CDR3 DNA reads TGCAGTGCTGGACGGCAGATCTATGGCTACACCTTC. The encoded protein is CSAGRQIYGYTF. The chain employs TRBV20-1 and TRBJ1-2; D remains ambiguous. Trimming left V 5 bases short and J 4 bases short, with 11 bases between. The CDR3 is 12 amino acids. Germline CDR1 and CDR2: DFQATT and SNEGSKA (reference sequence).

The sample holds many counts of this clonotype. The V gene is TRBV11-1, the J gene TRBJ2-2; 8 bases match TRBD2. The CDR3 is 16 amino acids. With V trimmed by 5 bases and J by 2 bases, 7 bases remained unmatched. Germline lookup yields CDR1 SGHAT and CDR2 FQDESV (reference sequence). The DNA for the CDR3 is TGTGCCAGCAGCCAAACTAGCGGTTATAACACCGGGGAGCTGTTTTTT. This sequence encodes CASSQTSGYNTGELFF.

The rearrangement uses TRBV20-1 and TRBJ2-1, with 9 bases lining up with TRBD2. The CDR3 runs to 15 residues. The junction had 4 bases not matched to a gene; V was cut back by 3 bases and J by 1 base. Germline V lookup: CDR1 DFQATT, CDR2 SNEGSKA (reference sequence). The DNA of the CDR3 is TGCAGTGCTAGGATAGCGGGGGCTTCCTACAATGAGCAGTTCTTC. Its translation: CSARIAGASYNEQFF.

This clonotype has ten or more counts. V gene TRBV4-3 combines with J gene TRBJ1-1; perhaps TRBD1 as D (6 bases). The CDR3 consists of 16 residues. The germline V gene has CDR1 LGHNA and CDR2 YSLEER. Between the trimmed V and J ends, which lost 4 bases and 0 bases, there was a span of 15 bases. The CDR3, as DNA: TGCGCCAGCAGCCGGGAAGGGGGGGCGATGAACACTGAAGCTTTCTTT. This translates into CASSREGGAMNTEAFF.

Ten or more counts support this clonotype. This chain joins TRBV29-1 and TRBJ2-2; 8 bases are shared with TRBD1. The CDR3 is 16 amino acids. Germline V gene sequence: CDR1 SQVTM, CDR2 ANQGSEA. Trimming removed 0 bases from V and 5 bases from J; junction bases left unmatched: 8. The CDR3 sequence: CSVEDQTGGYTGELFF. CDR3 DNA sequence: TGCAGCGTTGAAGATCAAACAGGGGGGTATACCGGGGAGCTGTTTTTT.

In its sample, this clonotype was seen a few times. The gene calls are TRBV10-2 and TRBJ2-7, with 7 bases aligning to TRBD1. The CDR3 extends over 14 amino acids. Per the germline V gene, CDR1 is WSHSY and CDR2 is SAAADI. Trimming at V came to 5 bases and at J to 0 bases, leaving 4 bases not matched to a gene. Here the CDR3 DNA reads TGCGCCAGCAGTACAGGGGTCAGCTCCTACGAGCAGTACTTC. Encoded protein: CASSTGVSSYEQYF.

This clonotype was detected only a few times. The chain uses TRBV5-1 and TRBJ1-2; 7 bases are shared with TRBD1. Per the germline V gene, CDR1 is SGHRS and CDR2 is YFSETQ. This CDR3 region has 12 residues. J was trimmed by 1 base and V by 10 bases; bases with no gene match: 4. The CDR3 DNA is TGCGCCTCAACAGGGGATAACTATGGCTACACCTTC. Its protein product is CASTGDNYGYTF.

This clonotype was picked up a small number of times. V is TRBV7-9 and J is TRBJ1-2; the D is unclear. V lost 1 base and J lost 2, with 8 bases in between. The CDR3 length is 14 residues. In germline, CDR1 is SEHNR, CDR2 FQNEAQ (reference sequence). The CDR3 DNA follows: TGTGCCAGCAGCTTAGGCCGGCTCAACTATGGCTACACCTTC. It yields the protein CASSLGRLNYGYTF. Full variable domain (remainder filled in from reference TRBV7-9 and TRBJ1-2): DTGVSQNPRHKITKRGQNVTFRCDPISEHNRLYWYRQTLGQGPEFLTYFQNEAQLEKSRLLSDRFSAERPKGSFSTLEIQRTEQGDSAMYLCASSLGRLNYGYTFGSGTRLTVV.

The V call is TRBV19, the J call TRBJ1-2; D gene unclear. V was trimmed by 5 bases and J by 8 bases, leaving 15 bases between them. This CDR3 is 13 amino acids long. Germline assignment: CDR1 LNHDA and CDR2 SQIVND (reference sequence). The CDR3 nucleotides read TGTGCCAGTAGTGTGCCCCACCGTGGGGGCTACACCTTC. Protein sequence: CASSVPHRGGYTF.

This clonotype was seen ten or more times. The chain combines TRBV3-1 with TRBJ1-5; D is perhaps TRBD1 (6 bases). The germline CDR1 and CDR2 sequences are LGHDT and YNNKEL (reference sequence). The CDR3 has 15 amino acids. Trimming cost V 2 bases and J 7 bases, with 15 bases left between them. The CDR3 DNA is TGTGCCAGCAGCCAATTCACAGGGACGGGACAGCCCCAGCATTTT. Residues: CASSQFTGTGQPQHF. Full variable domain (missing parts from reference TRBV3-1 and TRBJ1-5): DTAVSQTPKYLVTQMGNDKSIKCEQNLGHDTMYWYKQDSKKFLKIMFSYNNKELIINETVPNRFSPKSPDKAHLNLHINSLELGDSAVYFCASSQFTGTGQPQHFGDGTRLSIL.

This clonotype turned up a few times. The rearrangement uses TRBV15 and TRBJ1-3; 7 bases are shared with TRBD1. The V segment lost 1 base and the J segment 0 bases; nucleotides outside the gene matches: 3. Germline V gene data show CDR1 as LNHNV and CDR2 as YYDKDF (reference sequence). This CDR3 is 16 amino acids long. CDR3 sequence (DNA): TGTGCCACCAGCAGAGGAGGGGGCCGCTCTGGAAACACCATATATTTT. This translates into CATSRGGGRSGNTIYF. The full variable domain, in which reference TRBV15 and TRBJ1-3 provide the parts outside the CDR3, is DAMVIQNPRYQVTQFGKPVTLSCSQTLNHNVMYWYQQKSSQAPKLLFHYYDKDFNNEADTPDNFQSRRPNTSFCFLDIRSPGLGDTAMYLCATSRGGGRSGNTIYFGEGSWLTVV.

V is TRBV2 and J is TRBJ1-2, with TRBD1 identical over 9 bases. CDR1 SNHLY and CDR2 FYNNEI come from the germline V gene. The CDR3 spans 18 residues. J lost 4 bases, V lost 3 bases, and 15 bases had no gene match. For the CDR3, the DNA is TGTGCCAGCAGTGATGCTTTAGGACAGGGGCAAAGAGTCTATGGCTACACCTTC. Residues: CASSDALGQGQRVYGYTF.

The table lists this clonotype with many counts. This CDR3 is CASSRGQDYEQYF. The DNA for the CDR3 is TGCGCCAGCAGCCGAGGACAGGACTACGAGCAGTACTTC. The chain combines TRBV5-1 with TRBJ2-7, with 7 bases identical to TRBD1. Germline trimming cut 4 bases from V and 3 bases from J; bases unmatched to any gene: 4. The germline V gene encodes CDR1 SGHRS and CDR2 YFSETQ. This CDR3 is built from 13 residues. Combining the CDR3 with reference TRBV5-1 and TRBJ2-7 gives the whole variable domain KAGVTQTPRYLIKTRGQQVTLSCSPISGHRSVSWYQQTPGQGLQFLFEYFSETQRNKGNFPGRFSGRQFSNSRSEMNVSTLELGDSALYLCASSRGQDYEQYFGPGTRLTVT.

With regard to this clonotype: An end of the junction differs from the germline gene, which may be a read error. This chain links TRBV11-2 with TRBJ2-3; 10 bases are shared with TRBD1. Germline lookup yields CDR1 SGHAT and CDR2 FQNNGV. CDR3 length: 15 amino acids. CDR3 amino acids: CASSVDRGGWNTQCF. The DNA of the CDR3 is TGTGCCAGCAGCGTGGACAGGGGGGGGTGGAATACGCAGTGTTTT. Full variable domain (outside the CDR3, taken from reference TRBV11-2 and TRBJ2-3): EAGVAQSPRYKIIEKRQSVAFWCNPISGHATLYWYQQILGQGPKLLIQFQNNGVVDDSQLPKDRFSAERLKGVDSTLKIQPAKLEDSAVYLCASSVDRGGWNTQCFGPGTRLTVL.

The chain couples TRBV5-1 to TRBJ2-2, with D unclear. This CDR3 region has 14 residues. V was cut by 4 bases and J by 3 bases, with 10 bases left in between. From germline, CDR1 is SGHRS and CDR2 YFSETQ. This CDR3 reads CASSADTDTGELFF. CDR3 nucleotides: TGCGCCAGCAGCGCAGATACCGACACCGGGGAGCTGTTTTTT.

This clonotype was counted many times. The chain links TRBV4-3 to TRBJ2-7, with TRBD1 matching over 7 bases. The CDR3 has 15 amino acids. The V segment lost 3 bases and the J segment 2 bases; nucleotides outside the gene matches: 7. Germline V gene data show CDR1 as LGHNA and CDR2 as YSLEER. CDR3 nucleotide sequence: TGCGCCAGCAGCCACGGCGACAGGGTTGCCTACGAGCAGTACTTC. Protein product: CASSHGDRVAYEQYF.

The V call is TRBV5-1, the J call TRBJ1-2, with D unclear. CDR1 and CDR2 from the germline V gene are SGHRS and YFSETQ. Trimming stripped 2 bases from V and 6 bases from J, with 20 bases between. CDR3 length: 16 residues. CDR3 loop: CASSLRPVGSGDGYTF. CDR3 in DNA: TGCGCCAGCAGCTTACGGCCGGTGGGGTCAGGTGATGGCTACACCTTC.

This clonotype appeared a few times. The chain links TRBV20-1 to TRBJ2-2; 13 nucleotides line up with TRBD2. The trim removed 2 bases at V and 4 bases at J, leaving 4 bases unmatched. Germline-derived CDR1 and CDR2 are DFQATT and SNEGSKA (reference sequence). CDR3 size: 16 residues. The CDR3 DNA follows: TGCAGTGCTAGAACTAGCGGGAGGGGGAGCACCGGGGAGCTGTTTTTT. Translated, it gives CSARTSGRGSTGELFF.

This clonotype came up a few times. The CDR3 coding sequence is TGCAGTGCGGCAAGCTATACGCAGTATTTT. It codes for CSAASYTQYF. The chain couples TRBV20-1 to TRBJ2-3; D is unclear. This CDR3 is built from 10 residues. Trimming shortened V by 6 bases and J by 7 bases, and 8 bases separated the two germline ends. CDR1 and CDR2 (germline): DFQATT, SNEGSKA (reference sequence).

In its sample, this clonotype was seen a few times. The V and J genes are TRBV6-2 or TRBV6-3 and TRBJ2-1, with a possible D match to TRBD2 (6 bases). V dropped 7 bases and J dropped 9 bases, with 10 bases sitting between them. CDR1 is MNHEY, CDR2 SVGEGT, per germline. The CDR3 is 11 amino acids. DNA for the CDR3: TGTGCCAGCACCCAGGGAGGTGAGCAGTTCTTC. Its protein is CASTQGGEQFF.